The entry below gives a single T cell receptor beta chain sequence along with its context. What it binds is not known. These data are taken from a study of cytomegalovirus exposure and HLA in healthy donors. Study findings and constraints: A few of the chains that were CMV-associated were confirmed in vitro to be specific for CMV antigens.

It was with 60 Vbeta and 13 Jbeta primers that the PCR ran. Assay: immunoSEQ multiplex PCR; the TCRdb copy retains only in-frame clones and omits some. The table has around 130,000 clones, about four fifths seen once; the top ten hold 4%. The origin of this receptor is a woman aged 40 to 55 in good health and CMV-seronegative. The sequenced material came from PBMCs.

CDR3 sequence reads: CASRAGTGVSGELFF. CDR3 nucleotides: TGTGCCAGCAGAGCCGGGACAGGGGTGTCCGGGGAGCTGTTTTTT. The chain carries TRBV9 and TRBJ2-2; 10 bases are shared with TRBD1. The CDR3 is 15 residues long. V lost 5 bases to trimming and J lost 6 bases; unmatched junction nucleotides: 7. CDR1 is SGDLS, CDR2 YYNGEE, per germline.